Given below is one T cell receptor beta chain in context. What it binds is not known. The germline gives CDR1 MGHRA, CDR2 YSYEKL. V was shortened by 1 base and J by 6 bases, with 12 bases between the two germline ends. This CDR3 contains 14 residues. The data are from a study of CD4 T cells in relation to SARS-CoV-2 and coronaviruses. Study outcomes and limitations: About 65% of donors had memory CD4+ clonotypes crossrecognizing SARS-CoV-2 and common cold coronavirus spike. According to naive versus memory sequencing, detected responses are memory recall, not newly primed.

Sequencing used immunoSEQ multiplex PCR; TCRdb keeps in-frame clones, though not all of them. The sample records more than 55,000 clones, approximately 90% being singletons. The unexposed donors gave CD4+ T cells in about 2010-2019, prior to COVID-19. Naive and memory CD4+ T cells came from enriched cryopreserved PBMCs. The rearrangement uses TRBV4-1 and TRBJ1-2, with D uncertain. The TCR comes from a human donor in good health. The sequenced sample was memory CD4+ T cells from PBMCs. Written as DNA, the CDR3 is TGCGCCAGCAGCCAAGTTTTTCGGGCAGATGGCTACACCTTC. This codes for CASSQVFRADGYTF.